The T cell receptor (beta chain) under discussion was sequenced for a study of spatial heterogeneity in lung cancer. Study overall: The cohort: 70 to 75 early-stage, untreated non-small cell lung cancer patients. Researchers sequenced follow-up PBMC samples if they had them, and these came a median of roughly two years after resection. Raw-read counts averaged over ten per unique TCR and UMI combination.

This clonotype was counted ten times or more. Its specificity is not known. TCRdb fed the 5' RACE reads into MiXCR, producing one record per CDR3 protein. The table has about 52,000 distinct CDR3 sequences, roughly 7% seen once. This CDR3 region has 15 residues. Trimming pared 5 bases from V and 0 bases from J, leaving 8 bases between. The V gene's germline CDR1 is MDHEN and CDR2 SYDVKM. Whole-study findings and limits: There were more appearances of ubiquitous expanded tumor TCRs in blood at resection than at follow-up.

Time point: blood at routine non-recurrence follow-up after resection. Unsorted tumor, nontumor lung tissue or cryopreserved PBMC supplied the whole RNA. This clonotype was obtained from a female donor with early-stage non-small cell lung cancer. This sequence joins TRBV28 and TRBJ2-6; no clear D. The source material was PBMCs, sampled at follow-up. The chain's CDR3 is CASSPHRSGANVLTF. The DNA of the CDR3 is TGTGCCAGCAGTCCCCATCGCTCTGGGGCCAACGTCCTGACTTTC.